The present T cell receptor (beta chain) was sequenced within a study of glioma-infiltrating T cells after dendritic cell vaccination. The time point is: after dendritic cell vaccination, including at tumor progression/relapse. Isocitrate dehydrogenase mutation was absent in all glioblastoma patients. Germline V gene lookup returns CDR1 SGHVS and CDR2 FQNEAQ. The CDR3 consists of 16 residues. J gave up 5 bases and V 2 bases, and 6 bases lay outside the gene matches. Amplification used 60 V beta primers and 13 J beta primers. Profiling relied on immunoSEQ multiplex PCR, and the TCRdb table lists in-frame clones only, not all of them. The sample has just under 60,000 clones; roughly four fifths are singletons.

The sample in question was blood, obtained after dendritic cell vaccination. This clonotype was sampled from a human donor with glioblastoma. J is TRBJ1-5 and V is TRBV7-8; 10 nucleotides align to TRBD1. The CDR3 here is CASSLRETGGDQPQHF. The CDR3 nucleotides are TGTGCCAGCAGCTTAAGGGAGACAGGGGGCGATCAGCCCCAGCATTTT.